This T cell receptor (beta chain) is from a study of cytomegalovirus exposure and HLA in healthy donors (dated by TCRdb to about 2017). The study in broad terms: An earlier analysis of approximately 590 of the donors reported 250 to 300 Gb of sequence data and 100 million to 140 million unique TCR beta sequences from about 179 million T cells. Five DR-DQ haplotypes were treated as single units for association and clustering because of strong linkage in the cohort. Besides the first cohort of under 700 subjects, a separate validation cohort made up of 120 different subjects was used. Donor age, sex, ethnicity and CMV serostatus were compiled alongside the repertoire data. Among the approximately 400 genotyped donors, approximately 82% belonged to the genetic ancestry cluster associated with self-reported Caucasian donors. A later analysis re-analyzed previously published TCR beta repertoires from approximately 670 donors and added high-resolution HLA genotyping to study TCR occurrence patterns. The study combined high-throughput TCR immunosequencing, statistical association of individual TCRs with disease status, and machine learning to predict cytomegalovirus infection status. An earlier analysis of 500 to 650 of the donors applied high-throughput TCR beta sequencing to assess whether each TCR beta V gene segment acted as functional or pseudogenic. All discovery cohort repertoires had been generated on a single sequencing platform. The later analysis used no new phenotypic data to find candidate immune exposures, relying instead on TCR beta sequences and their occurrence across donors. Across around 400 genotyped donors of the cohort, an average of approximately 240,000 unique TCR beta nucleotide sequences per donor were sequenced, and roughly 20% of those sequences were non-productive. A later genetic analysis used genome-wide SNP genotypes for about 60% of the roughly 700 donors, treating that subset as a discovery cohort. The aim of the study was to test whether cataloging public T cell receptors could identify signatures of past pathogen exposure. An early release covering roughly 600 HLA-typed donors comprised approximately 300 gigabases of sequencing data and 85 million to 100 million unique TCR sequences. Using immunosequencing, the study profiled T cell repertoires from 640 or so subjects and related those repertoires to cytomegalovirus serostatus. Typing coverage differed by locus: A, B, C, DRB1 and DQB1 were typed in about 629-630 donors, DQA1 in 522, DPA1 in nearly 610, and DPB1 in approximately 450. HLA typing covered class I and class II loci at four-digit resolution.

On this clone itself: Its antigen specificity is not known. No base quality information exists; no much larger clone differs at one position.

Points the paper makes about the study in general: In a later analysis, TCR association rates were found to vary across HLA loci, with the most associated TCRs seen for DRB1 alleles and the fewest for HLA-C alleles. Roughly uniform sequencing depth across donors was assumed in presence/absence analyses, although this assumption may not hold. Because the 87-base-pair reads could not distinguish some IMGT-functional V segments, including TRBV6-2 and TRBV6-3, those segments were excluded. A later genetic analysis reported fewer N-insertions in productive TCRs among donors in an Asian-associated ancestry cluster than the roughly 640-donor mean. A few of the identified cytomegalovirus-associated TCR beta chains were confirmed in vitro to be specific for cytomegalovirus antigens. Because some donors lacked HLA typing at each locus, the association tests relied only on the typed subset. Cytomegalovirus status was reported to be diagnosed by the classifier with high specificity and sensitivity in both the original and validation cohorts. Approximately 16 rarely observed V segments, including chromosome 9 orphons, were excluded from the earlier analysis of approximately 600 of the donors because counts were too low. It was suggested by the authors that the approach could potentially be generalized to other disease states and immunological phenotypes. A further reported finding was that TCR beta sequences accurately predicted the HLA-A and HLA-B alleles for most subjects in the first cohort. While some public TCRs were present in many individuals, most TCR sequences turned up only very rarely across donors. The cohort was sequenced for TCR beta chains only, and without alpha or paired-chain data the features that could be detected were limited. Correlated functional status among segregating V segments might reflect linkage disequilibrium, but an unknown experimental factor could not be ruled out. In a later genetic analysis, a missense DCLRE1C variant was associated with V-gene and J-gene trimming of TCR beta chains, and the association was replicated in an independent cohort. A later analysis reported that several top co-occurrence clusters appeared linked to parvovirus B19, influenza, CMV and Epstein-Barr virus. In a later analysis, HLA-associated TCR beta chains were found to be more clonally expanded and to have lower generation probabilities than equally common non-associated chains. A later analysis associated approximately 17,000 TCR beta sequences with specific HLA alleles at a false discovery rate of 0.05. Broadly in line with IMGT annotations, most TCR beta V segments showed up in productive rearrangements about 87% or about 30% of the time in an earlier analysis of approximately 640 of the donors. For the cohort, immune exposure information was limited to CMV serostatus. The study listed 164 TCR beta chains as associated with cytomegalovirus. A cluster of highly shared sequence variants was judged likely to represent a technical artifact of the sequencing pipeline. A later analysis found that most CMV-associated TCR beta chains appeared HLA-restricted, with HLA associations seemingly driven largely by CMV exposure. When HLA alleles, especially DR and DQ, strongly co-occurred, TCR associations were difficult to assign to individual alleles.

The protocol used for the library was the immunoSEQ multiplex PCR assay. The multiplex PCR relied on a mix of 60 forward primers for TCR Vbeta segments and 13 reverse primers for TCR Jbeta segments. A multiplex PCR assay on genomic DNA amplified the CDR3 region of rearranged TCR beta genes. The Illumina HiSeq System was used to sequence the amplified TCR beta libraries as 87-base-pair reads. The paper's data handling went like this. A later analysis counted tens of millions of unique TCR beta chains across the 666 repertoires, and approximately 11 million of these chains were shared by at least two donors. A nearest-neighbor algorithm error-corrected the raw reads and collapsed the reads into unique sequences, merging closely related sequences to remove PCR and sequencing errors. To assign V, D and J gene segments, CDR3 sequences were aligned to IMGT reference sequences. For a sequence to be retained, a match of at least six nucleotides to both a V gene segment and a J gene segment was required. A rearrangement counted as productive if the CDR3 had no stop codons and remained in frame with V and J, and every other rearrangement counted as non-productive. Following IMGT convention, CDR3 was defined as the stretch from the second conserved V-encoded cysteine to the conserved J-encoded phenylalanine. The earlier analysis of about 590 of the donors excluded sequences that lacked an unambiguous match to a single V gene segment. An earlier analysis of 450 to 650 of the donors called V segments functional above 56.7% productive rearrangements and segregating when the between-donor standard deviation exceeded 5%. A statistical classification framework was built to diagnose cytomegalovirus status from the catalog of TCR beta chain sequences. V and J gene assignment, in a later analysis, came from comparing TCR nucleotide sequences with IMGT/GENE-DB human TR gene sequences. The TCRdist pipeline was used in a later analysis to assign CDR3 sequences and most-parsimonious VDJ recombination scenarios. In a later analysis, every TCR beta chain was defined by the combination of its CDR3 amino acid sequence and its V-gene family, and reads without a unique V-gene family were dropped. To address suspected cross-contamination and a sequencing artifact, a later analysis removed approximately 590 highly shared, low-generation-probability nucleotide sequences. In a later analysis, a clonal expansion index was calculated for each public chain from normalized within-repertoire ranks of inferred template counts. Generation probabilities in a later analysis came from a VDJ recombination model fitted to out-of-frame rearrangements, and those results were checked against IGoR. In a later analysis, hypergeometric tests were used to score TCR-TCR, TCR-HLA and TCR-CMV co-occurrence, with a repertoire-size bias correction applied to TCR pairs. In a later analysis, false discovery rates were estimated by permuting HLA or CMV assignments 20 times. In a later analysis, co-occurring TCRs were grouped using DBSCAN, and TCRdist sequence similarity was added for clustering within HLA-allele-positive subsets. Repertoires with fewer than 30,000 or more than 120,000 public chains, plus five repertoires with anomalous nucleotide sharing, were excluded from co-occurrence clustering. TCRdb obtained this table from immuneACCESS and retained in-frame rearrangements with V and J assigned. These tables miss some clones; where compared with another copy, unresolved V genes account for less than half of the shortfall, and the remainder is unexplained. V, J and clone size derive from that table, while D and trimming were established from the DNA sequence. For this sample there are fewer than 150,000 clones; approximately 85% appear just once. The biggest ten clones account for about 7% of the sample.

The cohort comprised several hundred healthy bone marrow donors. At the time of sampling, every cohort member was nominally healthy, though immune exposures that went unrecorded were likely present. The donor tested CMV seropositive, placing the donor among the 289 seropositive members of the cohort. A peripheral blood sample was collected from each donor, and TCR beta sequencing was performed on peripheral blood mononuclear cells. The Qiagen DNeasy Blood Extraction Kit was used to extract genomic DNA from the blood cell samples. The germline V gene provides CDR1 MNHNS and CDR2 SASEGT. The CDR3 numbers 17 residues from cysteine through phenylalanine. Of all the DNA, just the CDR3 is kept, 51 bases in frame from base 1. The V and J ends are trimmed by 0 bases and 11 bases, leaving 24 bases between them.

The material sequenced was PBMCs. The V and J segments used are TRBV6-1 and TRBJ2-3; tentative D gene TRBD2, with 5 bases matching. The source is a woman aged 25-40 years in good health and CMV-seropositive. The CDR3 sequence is CASSEAPQLPLGGLQYF. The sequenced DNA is TGTGCCAGCAGTGAAGCTCCCCAACTTCCCTTGGGCGGACTGCAGTATTTT.